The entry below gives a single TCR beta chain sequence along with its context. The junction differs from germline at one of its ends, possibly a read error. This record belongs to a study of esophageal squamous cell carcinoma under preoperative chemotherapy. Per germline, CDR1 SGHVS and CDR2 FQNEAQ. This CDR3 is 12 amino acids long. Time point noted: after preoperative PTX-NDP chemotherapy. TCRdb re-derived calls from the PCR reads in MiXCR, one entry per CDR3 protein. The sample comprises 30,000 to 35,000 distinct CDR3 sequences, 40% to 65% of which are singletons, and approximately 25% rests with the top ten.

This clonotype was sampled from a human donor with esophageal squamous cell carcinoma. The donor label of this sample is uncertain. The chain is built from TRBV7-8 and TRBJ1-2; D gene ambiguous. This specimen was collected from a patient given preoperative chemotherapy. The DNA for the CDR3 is TGTGCCAGCGCTCCCTCAAGCTATGGCTACAACTTC. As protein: CASAPSSYGYNF.